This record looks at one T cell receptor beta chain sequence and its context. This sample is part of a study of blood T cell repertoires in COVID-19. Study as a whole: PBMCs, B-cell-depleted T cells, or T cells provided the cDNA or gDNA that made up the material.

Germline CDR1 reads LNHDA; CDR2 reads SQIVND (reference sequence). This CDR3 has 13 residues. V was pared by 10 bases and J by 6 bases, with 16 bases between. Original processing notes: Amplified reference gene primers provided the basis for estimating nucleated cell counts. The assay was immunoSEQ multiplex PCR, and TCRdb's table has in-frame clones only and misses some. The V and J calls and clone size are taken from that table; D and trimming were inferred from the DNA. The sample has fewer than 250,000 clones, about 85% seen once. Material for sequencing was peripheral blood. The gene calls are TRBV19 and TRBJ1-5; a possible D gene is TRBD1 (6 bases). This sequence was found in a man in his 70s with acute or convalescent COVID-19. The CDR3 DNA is TGTGCCACAGGGGACATACTAAGTCAGCCCCAGCATTTT. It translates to CATGDILSQPQHF.